The count of the clone carrying this TCR beta chain is one. Authors' analysis steps: Amplifying reference gene primers gave estimates of nucleated cell counts. The assay was immunoSEQ multiplex PCR, and TCRdb's table has in-frame clones only and misses some. V and J calls and clone size come straight from that table; D and trimming were deduced from the DNA. The repertoire has 60,000 to 95,000 clones, 90% of them found once; the top ten carry roughly 15%. The data stem from a study of blood T cell repertoires in COVID-19. Study-level information: Both acute and convalescent COVID-19 samples were obtained from the United States, Italy and Spain. From T cells, B-cell-depleted T cells, or PBMCs came the material, which was cDNA or gDNA.

The receptor was derived from a woman of 80 years or more with active or convalescent COVID-19. Sequencing was performed on peripheral blood.

Written as DNA, the CDR3 is TGTGCCAGCAGCTTCGGGACAGGGCTGTTTGAGCAGTTCTTC. Encoded protein: CASSFGTGLFEQFF. The chain has TRBV7-2 and TRBJ2-1; 9 nucleotides align to TRBD1. Germline V gene sequence: CDR1 SGHTA, CDR2 FQGNSA. The V segment lost 3 bases and the J segment 9 bases; nucleotides outside the gene matches: 6. The CDR3 consists of 14 residues.